These 2 T cell receptor beta chains were sequenced from one sample in a study of radiotherapy plus CTLA-4 blockade in lung cancer. TCRdb's copy holds only in-frame clones and misses some; the assay was immunoSEQ multiplex PCR. The data contain some 51,000 clones, more than 75% of them singletons. Sample: peripheral blood, taken from a patient treated with radiotherapy plus ipilimumab. These receptors were collected from a human donor with non-small cell lung cancer who had a complete response to radiotherapy plus ipilimumab.

The count of this clone is one. The J gene is TRBJ1-1, the V gene TRBV7-6; TRBD1 aligns across 8 bases. The CDR3 has 18 amino acids. Germline V CDR1 and CDR2: SGHVS, FNYEAQ. V was clipped by 1 base and J by 5 bases; unmatched bases: 15. As DNA, the CDR3 is TGTGCCAGCAGCTTAGTAGCTACGTGGGACAGGCGAAGAACTGAAGCTTTCTTT. It encodes CASSLVATWDRRRTEAFF. Combining the CDR3 with reference TRBV7-6 and TRBJ1-1 gives the whole variable domain GAGVSQSPRYKVTKRGQDVALRCDPISGHVSLYWYRQALGQGPEFLTYFNYEAQQDKSGLPNDRFSAERPEGSISTLTIQRTEQRDSAMYRCASSLVATWDRRRTEAFFGQGTRLTVV.

The chain combines TRBV7-2 with TRBJ2-3; 7 bases map to TRBD1. V lost 5 bases and J lost 0; bases outside the gene matches: 14. Per the germline V gene, CDR1 is SGHTA and CDR2 is FQGNSA. The CDR3 spans 18 residues. Here the CDR3 DNA reads TGTGCCAGCAGCAGGACAGGAGTACCGATGACTAGCACAGATACGCAGTATTTT. Residues: CASSRTGVPMTSTDTQYF.